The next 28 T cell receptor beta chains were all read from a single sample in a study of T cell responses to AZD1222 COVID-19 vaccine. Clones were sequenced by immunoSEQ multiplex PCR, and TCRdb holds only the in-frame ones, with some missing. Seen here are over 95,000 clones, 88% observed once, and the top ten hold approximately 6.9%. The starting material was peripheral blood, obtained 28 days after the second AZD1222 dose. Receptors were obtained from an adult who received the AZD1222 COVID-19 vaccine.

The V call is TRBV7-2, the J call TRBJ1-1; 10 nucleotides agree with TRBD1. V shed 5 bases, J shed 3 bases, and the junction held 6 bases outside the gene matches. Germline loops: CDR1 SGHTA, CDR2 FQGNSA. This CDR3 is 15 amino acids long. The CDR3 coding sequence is TGTGCCAGCAGCCCATATGGGACAGGGGACACTGAAGCTTTCTTT. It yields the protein CASSPYGTGDTEAFF.

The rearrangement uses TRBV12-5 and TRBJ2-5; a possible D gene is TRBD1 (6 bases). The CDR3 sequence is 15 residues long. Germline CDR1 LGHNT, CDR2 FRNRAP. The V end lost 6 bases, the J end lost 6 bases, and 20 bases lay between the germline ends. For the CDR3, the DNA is TGTGCTAGTGGGGGTCCAGGGGCCGAGGTGAAGACCCAGTACTTC. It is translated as CASGGPGAEVKTQYF.

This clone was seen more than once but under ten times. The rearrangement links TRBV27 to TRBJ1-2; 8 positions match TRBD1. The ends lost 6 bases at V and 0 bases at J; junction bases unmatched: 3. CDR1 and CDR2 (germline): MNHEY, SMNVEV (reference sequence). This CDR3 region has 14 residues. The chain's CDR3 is CASRHRGTNYGYTF. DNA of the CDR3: TGTGCCAGCAGGCACAGGGGGACTAACTATGGCTACACCTTC.

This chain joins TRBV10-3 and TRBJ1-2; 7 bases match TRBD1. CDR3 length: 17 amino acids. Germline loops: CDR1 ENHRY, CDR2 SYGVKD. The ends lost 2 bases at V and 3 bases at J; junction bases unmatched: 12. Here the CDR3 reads CAISETTSGQRDYGYTF. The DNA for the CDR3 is TGTGCCATCAGTGAGACAACATCGGGACAGAGAGACTATGGCTACACCTTC.

Here the CDR3 DNA reads TGTGCCAGCAGCTTAGAAGCGGGGGGGCCTTCAACAGATACGCAGTATTTT. Residues: CASSLEAGGPSTDTQYF. This rearrangement joins TRBV7-2 to TRBJ2-3; 10 nucleotides agree with TRBD2. The CDR3 runs 17 residues. V shed 1 base and J 3 bases; nucleotides not matched to a gene: 7. CDR1 and CDR2 from the germline V gene are SGHTA and FQGNSA.

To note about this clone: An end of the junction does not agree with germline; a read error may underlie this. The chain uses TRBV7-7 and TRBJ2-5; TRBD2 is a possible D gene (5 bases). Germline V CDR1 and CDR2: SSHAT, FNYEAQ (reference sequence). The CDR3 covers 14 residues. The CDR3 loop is CASSLGDAQETQYF. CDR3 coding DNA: TGTGCTAGCAGCTTGGGAGATGCCCAAGAGACCCAGTACTTC.

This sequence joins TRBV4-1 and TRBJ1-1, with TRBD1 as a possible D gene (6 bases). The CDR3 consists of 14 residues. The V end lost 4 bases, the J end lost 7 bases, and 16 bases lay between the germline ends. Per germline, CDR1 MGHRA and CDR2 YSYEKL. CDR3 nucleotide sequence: TGCGCCAGCAGCCTTCTAGGGGGGTCCGGTGAAGCTTTCTTT. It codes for CASSLLGGSGEAFF.

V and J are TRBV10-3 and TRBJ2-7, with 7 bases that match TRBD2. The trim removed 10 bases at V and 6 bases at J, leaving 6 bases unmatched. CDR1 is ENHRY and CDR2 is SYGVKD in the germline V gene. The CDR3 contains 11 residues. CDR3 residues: CATNGGSEQYF. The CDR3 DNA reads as TGTGCCACGAACGGCGGGAGCGAGCAGTACTTC.

The DNA for the CDR3 is TGTGCCAGCAGCTTGGGGACAGGGGATTACAATGAGCAGTTCTTC. This encodes CASSLGTGDYNEQFF. The chain has TRBV7-3 and TRBJ2-1; 10 bases fit TRBD1. The CDR3 extends over 15 amino acids. Trimming removed 3 bases from V and 4 bases from J; junction bases left unmatched: 3. Germline lookup yields CDR1 SGHTA and CDR2 FQGTGA.

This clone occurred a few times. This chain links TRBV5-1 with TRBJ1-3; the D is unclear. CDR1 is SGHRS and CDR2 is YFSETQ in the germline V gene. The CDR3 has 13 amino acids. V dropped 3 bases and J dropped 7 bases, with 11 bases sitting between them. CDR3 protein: CASSSGYGNTIYF. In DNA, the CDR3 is TGCGCCAGCAGCTCGGGTTATGGGAACACCATATATTTT. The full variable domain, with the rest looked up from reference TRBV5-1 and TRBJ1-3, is KAGVTQTPRYLIKTRGQQVTLSCSPISGHRSVSWYQQTPGQGLQFLFEYFSETQRNKGNFPGRFSGRQFSNSRSEMNVSTLELGDSALYLCASSSGYGNTIYFGEGSWLTVV.

CDR3 sequence: CASSDPPNQPQHF. The CDR3, as DNA: TGTGCCAGCAGTGACCCTCCCAATCAGCCCCAGCATTTT. The chain is built from TRBV6-2 or TRBV6-3 and TRBJ1-5; D gene uncertain. The CDR3 contains 13 residues. Per germline, CDR1 MNHEY and CDR2 SVGEGT. V lost 5 bases and J lost 3, with 8 bases in between.

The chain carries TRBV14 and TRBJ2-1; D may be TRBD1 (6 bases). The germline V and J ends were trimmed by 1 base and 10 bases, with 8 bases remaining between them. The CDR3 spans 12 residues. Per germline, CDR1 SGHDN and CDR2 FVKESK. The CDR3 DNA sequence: TGTGCCAGCAGCCAAGTCGGGACAGAGCAGTTCTTC. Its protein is CASSQVGTEQFF.

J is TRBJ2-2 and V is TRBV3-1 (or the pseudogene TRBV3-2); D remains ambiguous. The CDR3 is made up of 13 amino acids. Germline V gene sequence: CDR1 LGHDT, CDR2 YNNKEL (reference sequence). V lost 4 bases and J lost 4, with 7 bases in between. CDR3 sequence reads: CASSRVGTGELFF. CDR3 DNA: TGTGCCAGCAGCCGCGTGGGCACCGGGGAGCTGTTTTTT.

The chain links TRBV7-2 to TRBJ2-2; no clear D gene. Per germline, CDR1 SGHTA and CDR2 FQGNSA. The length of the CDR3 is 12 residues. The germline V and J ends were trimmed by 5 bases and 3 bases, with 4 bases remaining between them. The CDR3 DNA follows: TGTGCCAGCAGCCACTACACCGGGGAGCTGTTTTTT. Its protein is CASSHYTGELFF.

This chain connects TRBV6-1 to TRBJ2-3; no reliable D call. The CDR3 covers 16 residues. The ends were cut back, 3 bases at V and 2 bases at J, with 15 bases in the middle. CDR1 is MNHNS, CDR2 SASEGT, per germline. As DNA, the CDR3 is TGTGCCAGCAGTGACCCGTCGACACAAAACACAGATACGCAGTATTTT. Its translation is CASSDPSTQNTDTQYF.

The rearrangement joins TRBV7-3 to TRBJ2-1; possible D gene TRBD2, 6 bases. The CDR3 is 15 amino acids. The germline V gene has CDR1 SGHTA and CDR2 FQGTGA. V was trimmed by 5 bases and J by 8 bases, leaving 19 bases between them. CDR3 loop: CASSSRGTPSDEQFF. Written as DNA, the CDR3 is TGTGCCAGCAGCAGTCGGGGGACCCCAAGCGATGAGCAGTTCTTC.

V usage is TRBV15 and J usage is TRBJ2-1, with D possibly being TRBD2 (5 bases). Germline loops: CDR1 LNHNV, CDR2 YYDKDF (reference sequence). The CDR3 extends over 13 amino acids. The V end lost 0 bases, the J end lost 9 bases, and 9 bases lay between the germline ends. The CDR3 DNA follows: TGTGCCACCAGCAGAGATCCCCGGGGTGAGCAGTTCTTC. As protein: CATSRDPRGEQFF.

The CDR3 is CASQGPNNEKLFF. The CDR3 DNA follows: TGTGCCAGCCAAGGACCTAATAATGAAAAACTGTTTTTT. This rearrangement joins TRBV7-9 to TRBJ1-4, with D uncertain. The V end lost 8 bases, the J end lost 4 bases, and 11 bases lay between the germline ends. The CDR3 length is 13 residues. The germline V gene has CDR1 SEHNR and CDR2 FQNEAQ (reference sequence).

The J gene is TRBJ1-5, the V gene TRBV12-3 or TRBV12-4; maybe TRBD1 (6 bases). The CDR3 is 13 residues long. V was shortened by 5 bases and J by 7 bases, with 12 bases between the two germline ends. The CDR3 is CASSTGLWQPQHF. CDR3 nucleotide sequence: TGTGCCAGCAGTACAGGGTTATGGCAGCCCCAGCATTTT.

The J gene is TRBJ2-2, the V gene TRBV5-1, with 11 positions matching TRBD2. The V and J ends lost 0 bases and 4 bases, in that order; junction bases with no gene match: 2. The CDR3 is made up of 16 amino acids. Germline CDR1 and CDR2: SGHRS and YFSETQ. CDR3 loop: CASSLGGTSGTGELFF. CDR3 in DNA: TGCGCCAGCAGCTTGGGGGGGACTAGCGGCACCGGGGAGCTGTTTTTT.

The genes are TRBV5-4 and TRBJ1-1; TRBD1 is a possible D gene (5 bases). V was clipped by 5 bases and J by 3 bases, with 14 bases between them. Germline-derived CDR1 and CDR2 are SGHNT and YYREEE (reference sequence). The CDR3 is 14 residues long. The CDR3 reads CASSQGAGDTEAFF. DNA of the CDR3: TGTGCCAGCAGTCAAGGAGCGGGGGACACTGAAGCTTTCTTT.

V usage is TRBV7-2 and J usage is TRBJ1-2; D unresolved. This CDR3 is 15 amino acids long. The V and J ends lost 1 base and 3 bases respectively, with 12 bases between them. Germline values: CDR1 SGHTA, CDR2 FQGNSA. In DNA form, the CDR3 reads TGTGCCAGCAGCTTAGTGGGTCGACGGGACTATGGCTACACCTTC. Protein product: CASSLVGRRDYGYTF.

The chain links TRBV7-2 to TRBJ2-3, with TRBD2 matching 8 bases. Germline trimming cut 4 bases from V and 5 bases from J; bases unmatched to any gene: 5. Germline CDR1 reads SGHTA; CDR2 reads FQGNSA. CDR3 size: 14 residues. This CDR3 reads CASSSGLGGDTQYF. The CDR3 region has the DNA TGTGCCAGCAGCTCGGGACTAGGGGGAGATACGCAGTATTTT.

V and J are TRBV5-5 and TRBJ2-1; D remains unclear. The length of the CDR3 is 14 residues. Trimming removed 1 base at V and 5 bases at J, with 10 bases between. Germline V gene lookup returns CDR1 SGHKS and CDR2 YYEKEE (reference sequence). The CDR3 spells CASSLSPQDNEQFF. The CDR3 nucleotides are TGTGCCAGCAGCTTGTCTCCCCAGGACAATGAGCAGTTCTTC. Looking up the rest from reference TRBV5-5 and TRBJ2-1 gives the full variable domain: DAGVTQSPTHLIKTRGQQVTLRCSPISGHKSVSWYQQVLGQGPQFIFQYYEKEERGRGNFPDRFSARQFPNYSSELNVNALLLGDSALYLCASSLSPQDNEQFFGPGTRLTVL.

The CDR3 DNA reads TGTGCCAGCAGCCCAGGGACAGGGGGCCGGGGGAACACTGAAGCTTTCTTT. Amino acids: CASSPGTGGRGNTEAFF. This chain connects TRBV3-1 (or the pseudogene TRBV3-2) to TRBJ1-1; 12 bases match TRBD1. Germline lookup yields CDR1 LGHDT and CDR2 YNNKEL (reference sequence). This CDR3 is 17 amino acids long. The V and J ends lost 4 bases and 1 base, in that order; junction bases with no gene match: 7.

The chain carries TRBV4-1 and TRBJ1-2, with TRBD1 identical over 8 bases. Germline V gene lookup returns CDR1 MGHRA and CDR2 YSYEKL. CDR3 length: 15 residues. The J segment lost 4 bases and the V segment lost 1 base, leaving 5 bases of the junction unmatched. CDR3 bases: TGCGCCAGCAGCCAAGTGGACAGGGTAGCCTATGGCTACACCTTC. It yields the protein CASSQVDRVAYGYTF.

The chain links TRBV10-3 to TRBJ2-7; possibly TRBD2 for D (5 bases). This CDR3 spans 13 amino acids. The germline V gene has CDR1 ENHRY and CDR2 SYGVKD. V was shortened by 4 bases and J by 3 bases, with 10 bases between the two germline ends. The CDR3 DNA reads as TGTGCCATCAGTGGAGGTGAGGGCTACGAGCAGTACTTC. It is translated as CAISGGEGYEQYF.

For the CDR3, the DNA is TGTGCCAGCAGTCGAAGCGGGCCGAGCTCCTACGAGCAGTACTTC. Its translation is CASSRSGPSSYEQYF. The chain employs TRBV28 and TRBJ2-7; D possibly corresponds to TRBD2 (6 bases). The CDR3 totals 15 residues. V dropped 5 bases and J dropped 0 bases, with 14 bases sitting between them. The V gene's germline CDR1 is MDHEN and CDR2 SYDVKM.